The 6 T cell receptor beta chains listed next were all sequenced from one sample in a study of identifying expanded T cells in peripheral blood. Sequencing used immunoSEQ multiplex PCR; TCRdb keeps in-frame clones, though not all of them. This table has 50,000 to 75,000 clones, more than 75% appearing once. Sample: blood. The receptor set was obtained from a person aged 18 to 69 in good health.

The chain employs TRBV10-3 and TRBJ2-3; TRBD2 aligns across 13 bases. Unmatched junction bases numbered 4, after V lost 0 bases and J lost 7 bases. This CDR3 contains 16 residues. Germline V lookup: CDR1 ENHRY, CDR2 SYGVKD. CDR3 bases: TGTGCCATCAGTGAGTCGACTAGCGGGGGGCGGAATACGCAGTATTTT. Amino acids: CAISESTSGGRNTQYF.

The gene calls are TRBV6-9 and TRBJ1-5; tentative D call: TRBD1 (5 bases). V was clipped by 4 bases and J by 5 bases, with 9 bases between them. CDR1 is MNHGY and CDR2 is SVAAGI in the germline V gene. The CDR3 contains 13 residues. The CDR3 DNA reads as TGTGCCAGCAGTTTGATAGGGGATCAGCCCCAGCATTTT. This gives the protein CASSLIGDQPQHF.

The chain combines TRBV4-2 with TRBJ2-7; TRBD2 agrees at 8 bases. Trimming took 0 bases from V and 2 from J; bases not matched to a gene: 3. The CDR3 sequence is 15 residues long. From germline, CDR1 is LGHNA and CDR2 YNFKEQ. In DNA form, the CDR3 reads TGTGCCAGCAGCCAAGAGGACGGGGGGGCCTACGAGCAGTACTTC. Translating gives CASSQEDGGAYEQYF.

The chain has TRBV4-1 and TRBJ2-1; weak D call: TRBD2 (6 bases). V lost 4 bases and J 2 bases, leaving 12 bases between the germline ends. The germline CDR1 and CDR2 sequences are MGHRA and YSYEKL. The CDR3 length is 15 residues. CDR3 protein: CASSRGGSPYNEQFF. In DNA form, the CDR3 reads TGCGCCAGCAGCCGGGGAGGCAGTCCCTACAATGAGCAGTTCTTC.

The chain links TRBV11-2 to TRBJ2-7; no reliable D call. This CDR3 contains 15 residues. Germline values: CDR1 SGHAT, CDR2 FQNNGV. Trimming took off 3 bases at V and 5 bases at J, with 17 bases between the two ends. The CDR3 DNA sequence: TGTGCCAGCAGCTTGGCGCGTTTGCGGTGGAACGAGCAGTACTTC. Residues: CASSLARLRWNEQYF.

The J gene is TRBJ2-7, the V gene TRBV29-1; D ambiguous. Looked up from germline, CDR1 is SQVTM and CDR2 is ANQGSEA. Trimming shortened V by 2 bases and J by 3 bases, and 14 bases separated the two germline ends. The CDR3 length is 14 residues. The CDR3 region is CSVESPSSGYEQYF. CDR3 nucleotides: TGCAGCGTTGAATCCCCGTCGTCCGGCTACGAGCAGTACTTC.